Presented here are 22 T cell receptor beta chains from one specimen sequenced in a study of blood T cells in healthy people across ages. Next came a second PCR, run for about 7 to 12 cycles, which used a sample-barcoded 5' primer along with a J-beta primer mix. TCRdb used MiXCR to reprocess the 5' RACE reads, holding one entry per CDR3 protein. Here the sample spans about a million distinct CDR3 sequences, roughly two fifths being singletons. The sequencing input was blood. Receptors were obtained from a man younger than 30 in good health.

CDR3 nucleotide sequence: TGCAGTGCTAGAGCCCCGACAGGGTATATTGCTTCTGACACTGAAGCTTTCTTT. This encodes CSARAPTGYIASDTEAFF. The rearrangement links TRBV20-1 to TRBJ1-1, with 7 bases matching TRBD1. There are 18 residues in the CDR3. CDR1 and CDR2 (germline): DFQATT, SNEGSKA (reference sequence). The ends lost 1 base at V and 3 bases at J; junction bases unmatched: 17.

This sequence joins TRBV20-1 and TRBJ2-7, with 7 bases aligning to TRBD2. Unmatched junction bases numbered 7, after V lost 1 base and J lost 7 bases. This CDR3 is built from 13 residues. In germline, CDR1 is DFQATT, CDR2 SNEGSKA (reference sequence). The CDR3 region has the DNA TGCAGTGCTAGAGCACCTAGCGGTACTGAGCAGTACTTC. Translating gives CSARAPSGTEQYF.

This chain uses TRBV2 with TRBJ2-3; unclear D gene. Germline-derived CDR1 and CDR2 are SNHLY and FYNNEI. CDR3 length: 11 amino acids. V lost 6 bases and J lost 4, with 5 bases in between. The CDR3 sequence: CASRTPDTQYF. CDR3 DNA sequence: TGTGCCAGCAGAACGCCAGATACGCAGTATTTT.

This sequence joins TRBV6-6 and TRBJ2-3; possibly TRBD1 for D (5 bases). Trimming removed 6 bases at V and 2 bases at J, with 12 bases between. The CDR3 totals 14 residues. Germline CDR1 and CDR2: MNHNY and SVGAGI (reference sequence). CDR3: CASRRGRNTDTQYF. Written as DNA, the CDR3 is TGTGCCAGCAGAAGGGGCCGGAACACAGATACGCAGTATTTT.

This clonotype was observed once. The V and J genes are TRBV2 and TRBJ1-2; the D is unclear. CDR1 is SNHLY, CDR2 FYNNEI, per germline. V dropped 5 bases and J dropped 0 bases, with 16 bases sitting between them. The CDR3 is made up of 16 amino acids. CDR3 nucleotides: TGTGCCAGCAGTCCATTAGAAGGTCTAGCTAACTATGGCTACACCTTC. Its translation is CASSPLEGLANYGYTF.

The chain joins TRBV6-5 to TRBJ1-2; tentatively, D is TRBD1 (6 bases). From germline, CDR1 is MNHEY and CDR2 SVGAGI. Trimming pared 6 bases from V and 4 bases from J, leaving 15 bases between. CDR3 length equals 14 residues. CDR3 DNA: TGTGCCAGCAGACAACTTGGACAGTTCTATGGCTACACCTTC. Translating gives CASRQLGQFYGYTF.

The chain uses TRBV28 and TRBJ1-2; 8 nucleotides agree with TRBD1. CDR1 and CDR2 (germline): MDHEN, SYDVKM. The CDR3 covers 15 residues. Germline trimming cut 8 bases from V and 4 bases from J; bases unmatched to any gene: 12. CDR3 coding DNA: TGTGCCAGCGCCAAGGGGGCAGGGGGCGGCTATGGCTACACCTTC. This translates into CASAKGAGGGYGYTF.

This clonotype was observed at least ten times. CDR3 bases: TGTGCCAGCAGTTTAGGGCATACCGCCCGCTATGGCTACACCTTC. Its protein product is CASSLGHTARYGYTF. J is TRBJ1-2 and V is TRBV12-3 or TRBV12-4; D unresolved. V lost 1 base to trimming and J lost 4 bases, with 13 bases between them. This CDR3 is built from 15 residues.

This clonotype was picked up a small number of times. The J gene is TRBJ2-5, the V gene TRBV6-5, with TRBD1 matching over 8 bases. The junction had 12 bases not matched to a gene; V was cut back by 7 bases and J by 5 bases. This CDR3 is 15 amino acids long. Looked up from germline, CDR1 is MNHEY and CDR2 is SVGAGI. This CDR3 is CASTPYGQGSETQYF. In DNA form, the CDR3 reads TGTGCCAGCACCCCGTACGGACAGGGTTCTGAGACCCAGTACTTC.

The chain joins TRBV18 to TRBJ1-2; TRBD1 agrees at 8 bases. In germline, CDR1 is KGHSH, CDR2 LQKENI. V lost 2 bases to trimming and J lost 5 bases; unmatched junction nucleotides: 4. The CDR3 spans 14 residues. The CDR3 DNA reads TGTGCCAGCTCACCATCCAGGGGGCCTTATGGCTACACCTTC. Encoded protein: CASSPSRGPYGYTF.

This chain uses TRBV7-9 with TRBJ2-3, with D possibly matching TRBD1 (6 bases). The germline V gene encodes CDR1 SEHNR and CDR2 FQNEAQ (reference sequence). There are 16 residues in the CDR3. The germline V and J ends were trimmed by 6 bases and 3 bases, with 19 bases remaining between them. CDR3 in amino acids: CASSRATGPRTDTQYF. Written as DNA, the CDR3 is TGTGCCAGCAGTCGTGCTACAGGGCCGCGTACAGATACGCAGTATTTT.

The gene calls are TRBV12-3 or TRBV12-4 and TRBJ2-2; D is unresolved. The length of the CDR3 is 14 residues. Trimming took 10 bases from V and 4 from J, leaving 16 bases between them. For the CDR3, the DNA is TGTGCCACTTGTTCCTCGGCGGCCACCGGGGAGCTGTTTTTT. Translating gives CATCSSAATGELFF.

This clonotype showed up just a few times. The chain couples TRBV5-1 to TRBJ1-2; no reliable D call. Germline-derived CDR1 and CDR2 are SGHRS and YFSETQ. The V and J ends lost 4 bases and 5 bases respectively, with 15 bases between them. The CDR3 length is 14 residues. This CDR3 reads CASSPEGSGYGYTF. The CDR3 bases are TGCGCCAGCAGCCCGGAGGGCAGCGGTTATGGCTACACCTTC.

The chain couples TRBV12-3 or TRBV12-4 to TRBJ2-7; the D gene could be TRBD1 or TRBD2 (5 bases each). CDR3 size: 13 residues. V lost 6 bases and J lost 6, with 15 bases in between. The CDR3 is CASSYTRGGEQYF. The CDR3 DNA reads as TGTGCCAGCAGCTACACCCGGGGCGGCGAGCAGTACTTC.

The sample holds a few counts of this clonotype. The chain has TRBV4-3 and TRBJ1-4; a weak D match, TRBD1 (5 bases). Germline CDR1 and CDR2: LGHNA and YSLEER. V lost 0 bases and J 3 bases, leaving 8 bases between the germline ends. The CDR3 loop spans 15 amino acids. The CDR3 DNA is TGCGCCAGCAGCCAAGACCGGGGGGCTAATGAAAAACTGTTTTTT. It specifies CASSQDRGANEKLFF.

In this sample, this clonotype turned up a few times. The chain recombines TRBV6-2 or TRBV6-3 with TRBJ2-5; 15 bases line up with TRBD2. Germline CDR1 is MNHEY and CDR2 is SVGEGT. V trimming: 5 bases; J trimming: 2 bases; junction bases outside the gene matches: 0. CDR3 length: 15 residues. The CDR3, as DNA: TGTGCCAGCAGTGGACTAGCGGGGGGGCAAGAGACCCAGTACTTC. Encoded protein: CASSGLAGGQETQYF.

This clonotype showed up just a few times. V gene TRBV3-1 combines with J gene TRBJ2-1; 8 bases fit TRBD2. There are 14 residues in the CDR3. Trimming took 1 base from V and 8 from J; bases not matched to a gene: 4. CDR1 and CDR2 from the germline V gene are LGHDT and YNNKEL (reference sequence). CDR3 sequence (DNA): TGTGCCAGCAGCCAAGGCGGGGGGTTGGATGAGCAGTTCTTC. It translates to CASSQGGGLDEQFF.

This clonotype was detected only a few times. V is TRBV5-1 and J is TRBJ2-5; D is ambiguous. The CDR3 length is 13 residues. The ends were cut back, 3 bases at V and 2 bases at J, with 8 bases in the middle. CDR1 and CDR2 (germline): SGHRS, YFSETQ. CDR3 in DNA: TGCGCCAGCAGCTCGAATCCTCAAGAGACCCAGTACTTC. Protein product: CASSSNPQETQYF. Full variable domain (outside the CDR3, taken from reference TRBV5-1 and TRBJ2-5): KAGVTQTPRYLIKTRGQQVTLSCSPISGHRSVSWYQQTPGQGLQFLFEYFSETQRNKGNFPGRFSGRQFSNSRSEMNVSTLELGDSALYLCASSSNPQETQYFGPGTRLLVL.

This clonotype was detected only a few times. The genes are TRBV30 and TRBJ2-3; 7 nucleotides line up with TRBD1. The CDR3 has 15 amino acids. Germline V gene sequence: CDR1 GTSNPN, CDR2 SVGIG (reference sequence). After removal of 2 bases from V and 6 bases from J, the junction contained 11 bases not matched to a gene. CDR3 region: CAWSPTGARTDTQYF. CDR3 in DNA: TGTGCCTGGAGTCCTACAGGGGCTCGTACTGATACGCAGTATTTT.

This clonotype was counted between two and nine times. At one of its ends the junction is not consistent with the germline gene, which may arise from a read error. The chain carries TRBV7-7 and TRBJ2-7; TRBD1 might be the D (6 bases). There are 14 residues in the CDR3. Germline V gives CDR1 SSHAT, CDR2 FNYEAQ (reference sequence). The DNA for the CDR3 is TGTGCTAGCAGTTACAGGGTTGGGTCCTACGAGCAGTACTTC. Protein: CASSYRVGSYEQYF. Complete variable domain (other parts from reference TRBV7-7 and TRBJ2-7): GAGVSQSPRYKVTKRGQDVTLRCDPISSHATLYWYQQALGQGPEFLTYFNYEAQPDKSGLPSDRFSAERPEGSISTLTIQRTEQRDSAMYRCASSYRVGSYEQYFGPGTRLTVT.

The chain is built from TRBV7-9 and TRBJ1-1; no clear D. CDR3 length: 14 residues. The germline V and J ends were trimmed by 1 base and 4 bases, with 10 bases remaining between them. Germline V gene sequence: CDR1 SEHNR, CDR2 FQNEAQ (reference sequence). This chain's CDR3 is CASSLVVPGTEAFF. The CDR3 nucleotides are TGTGCCAGCAGCTTAGTAGTCCCTGGCACTGAAGCTTTCTTT.

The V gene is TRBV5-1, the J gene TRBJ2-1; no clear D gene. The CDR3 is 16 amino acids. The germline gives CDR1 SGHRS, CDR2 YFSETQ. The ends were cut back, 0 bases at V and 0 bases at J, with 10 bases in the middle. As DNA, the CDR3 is TGCGCCAGCAGCTTGGCCCCAGCAAGCTCCTACAATGAGCAGTTCTTC. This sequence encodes CASSLAPASSYNEQFF.